This TCR beta chain originates from a study of cytomegalovirus exposure and HLA in healthy donors. CDR3 length equals 15 residues. V lost 0 bases and J 2 bases, leaving 11 bases between the germline ends. The V gene's germline CDR1 is SGHNT and CDR2 YYREEE (reference sequence). This clone was counted a single time. Its antigen is as yet unknown. Study outcomes and limitations: Later analysis identified about 15,000 TCR beta sequences associated with HLA alleles, using a false discovery rate threshold of 0.05. Immune exposure was documented only through CMV serostatus. Follow-up analysis seemed to connect common viral pathogens with several of the most significant clusters identified.

The PCR employed 60 Vbeta primers together with 13 Jbeta primers. Assay used: immunoSEQ multiplex PCR; TCRdb lists only in-frame clones, some missing. The repertoire consists of 130,000 or so clones, with roughly four fifths occurring once and the leading ten covering roughly 0.9%. At the time of sampling, donors were nominally healthy, though unrecorded immune exposures were likely. The chain is built from TRBV5-4 and TRBJ1-1; D is undetermined. Sample: PBMCs. The clonotype comes from a woman aged 55-70 years in good health and CMV-seronegative. The CDR3 DNA reads as TGTGCCAGCAGCTTGGGGCACCAACCAAACACTGAAGCTTTCTTT. Translating gives CASSLGHQPNTEAFF.